This TCR beta chain is drawn from a study of shared clonotypes between healthy human individuals. Background on the study: A donor's plate count was three for CD4 naive and three for CD4 memory; CD8 naive had two and CD8 memory one.

Clones were read by immunoSEQ multiplex PCR, and TCRdb kept only the in-frame ones, dropping some. This sample carries 2 million to 3 million clones, 93% of them seen once, and the ten largest clones take 0.36%. The donors were all Caucasian adults (living in Nashville, Tennessee). CDR1 and CDR2 (germline): SNHLY, FYNNEI. The V gene lost 8 bases and the J gene lost 8 bases, with 10 bases spanning the gap. CDR3 size: 11 residues. The specimen sequenced was naive CD4+ T cells from PBMCs. Stated subset: CD45RA+ positively selected. The V call is TRBV2, the J call TRBJ2-1; D is uncertain. This receptor was obtained from a man between 18 and 29 years old in good health. Some clones in this sample may be carry-over from other donors' samples. In DNA form, the CDR3 reads TGTGCCAGCGGGGTGTTGTATGAGCAGTTCTTC. Its translation: CASGVLYEQFF.